The T cell receptor (beta chain) under discussion was sequenced for a study of regulatory T cells in long-lasting Graves disease. The sample holds many counts of this clonotype. Time point indicated: newly diagnosed GD, antithyroid drugs for less than 3 months. There was RNA extracted from PBMCs, and the TCR library was made from it. The source of the patients was an endocrinology department in Xi'an, China. Arm-PCR with iRepertoire HTBI primers amplified the CDR3 regions for these TCR beta libraries. One entry per CDR3 protein, called by TCRdb with MiXCR from the multiplex PCR reads. The sample includes some 490,000 distinct CDR3 sequences, around 12% of them seen just once. The germline V gene has CDR1 SNHLY and CDR2 FYNNEI. The CDR3 spans 15 residues. With V trimmed by 8 bases and J by 1 base, 8 bases remained unmatched. The data also belong to a second study, concerning T cells in Graves' hyperthyroidism and ophthalmopathy. That work adds: Exclusion of a patient resulted from uncontrolled infection, other autoimmune disease, pregnancy or lactation. The HTBI primer set served for first-round RT-PCR of the TCR CDR3. Expanded thyroid clonotypes (above 0.001) were mostly also found in blood.

The starting material was peripheral blood mononuclear cells (PBMCs), obtained at new diagnosis, from a patient treated with antithyroid drugs. The sequence came from a young woman with Graves disease. The chain uses TRBV2 and TRBJ1-2; 9 bases line up with TRBD1. DNA for the CDR3: TGTGCCAGCCATACGACAGGGGGTTTTAACTATGGCTACACCTTC. Its protein is CASHTTGGFNYGYTF.